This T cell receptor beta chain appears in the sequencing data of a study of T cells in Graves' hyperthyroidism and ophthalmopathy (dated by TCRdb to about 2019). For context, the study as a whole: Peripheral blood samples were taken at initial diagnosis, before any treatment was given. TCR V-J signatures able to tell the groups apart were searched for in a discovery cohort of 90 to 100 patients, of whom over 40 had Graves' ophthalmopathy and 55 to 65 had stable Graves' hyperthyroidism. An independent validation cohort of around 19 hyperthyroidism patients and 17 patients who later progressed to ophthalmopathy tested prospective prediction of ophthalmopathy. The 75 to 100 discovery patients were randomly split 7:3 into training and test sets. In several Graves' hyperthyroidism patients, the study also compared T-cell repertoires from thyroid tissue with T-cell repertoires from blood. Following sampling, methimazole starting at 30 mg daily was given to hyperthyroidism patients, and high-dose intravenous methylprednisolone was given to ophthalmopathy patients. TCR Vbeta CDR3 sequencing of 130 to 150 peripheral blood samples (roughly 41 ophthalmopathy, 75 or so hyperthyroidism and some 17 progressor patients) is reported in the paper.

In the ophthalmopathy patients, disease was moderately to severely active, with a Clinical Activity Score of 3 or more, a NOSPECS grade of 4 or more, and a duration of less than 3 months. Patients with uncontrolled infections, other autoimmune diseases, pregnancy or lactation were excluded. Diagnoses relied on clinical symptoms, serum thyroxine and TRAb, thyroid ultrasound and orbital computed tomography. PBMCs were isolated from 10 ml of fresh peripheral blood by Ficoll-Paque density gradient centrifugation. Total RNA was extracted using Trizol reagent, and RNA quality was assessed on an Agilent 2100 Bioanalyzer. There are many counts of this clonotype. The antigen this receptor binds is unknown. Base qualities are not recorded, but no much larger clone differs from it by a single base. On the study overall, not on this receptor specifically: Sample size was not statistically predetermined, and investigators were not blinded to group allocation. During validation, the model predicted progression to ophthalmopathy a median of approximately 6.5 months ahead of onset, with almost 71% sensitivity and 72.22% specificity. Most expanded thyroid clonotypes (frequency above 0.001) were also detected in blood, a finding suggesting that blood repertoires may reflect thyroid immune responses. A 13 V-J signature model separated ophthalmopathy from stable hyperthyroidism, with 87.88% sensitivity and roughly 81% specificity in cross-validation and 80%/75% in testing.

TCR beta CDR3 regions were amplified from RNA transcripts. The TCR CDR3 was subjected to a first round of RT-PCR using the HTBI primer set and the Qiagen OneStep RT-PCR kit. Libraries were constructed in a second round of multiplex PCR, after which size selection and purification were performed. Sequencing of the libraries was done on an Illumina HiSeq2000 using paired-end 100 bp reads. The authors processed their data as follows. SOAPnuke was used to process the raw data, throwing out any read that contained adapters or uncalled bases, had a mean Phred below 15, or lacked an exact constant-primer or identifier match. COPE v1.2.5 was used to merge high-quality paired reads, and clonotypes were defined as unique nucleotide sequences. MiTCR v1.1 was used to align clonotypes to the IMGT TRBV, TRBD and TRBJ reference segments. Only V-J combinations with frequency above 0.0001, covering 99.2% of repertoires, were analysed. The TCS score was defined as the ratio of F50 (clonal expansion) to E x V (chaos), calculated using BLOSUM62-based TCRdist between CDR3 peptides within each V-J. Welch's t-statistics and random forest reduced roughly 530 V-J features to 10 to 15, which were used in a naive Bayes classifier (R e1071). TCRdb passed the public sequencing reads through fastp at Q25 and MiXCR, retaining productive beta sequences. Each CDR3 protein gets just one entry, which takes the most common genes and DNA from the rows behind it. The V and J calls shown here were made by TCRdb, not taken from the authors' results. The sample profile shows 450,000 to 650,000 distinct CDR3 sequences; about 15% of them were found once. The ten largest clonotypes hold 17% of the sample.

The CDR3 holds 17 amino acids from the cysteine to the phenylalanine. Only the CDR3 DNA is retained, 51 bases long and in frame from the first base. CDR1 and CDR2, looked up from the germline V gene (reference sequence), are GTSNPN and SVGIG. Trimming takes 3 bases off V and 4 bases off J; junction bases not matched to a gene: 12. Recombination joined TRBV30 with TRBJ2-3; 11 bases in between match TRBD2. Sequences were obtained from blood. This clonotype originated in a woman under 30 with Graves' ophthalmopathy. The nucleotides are TGTGCCTGGAGCCCTTTTATGACTAGCGGGAACGCAGATACGCAGTATTTT. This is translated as CAWSPFMTSGNADTQYF.